This TCR beta chain was retrieved from a study of blood T cell repertoires in COVID-19. At the level of the study: Collection of acute and convalescent COVID-19 samples took place in the United States, Italy and Spain. From T cells, B-cell-depleted T cells, or PBMCs came the material, which was cDNA or gDNA.

V was trimmed by 6 bases and J by 7 bases, leaving 15 bases between them. Looked up from germline, CDR1 is MDHEN and CDR2 is SYDVKM. The CDR3 runs to 14 residues. Source study methods: Reference gene primer amplification gave nucleated cell count estimates. Profiling relied on immunoSEQ multiplex PCR, and the TCRdb table lists in-frame clones only, not all of them. The V and J calls and clone size are taken from that table; D and trimming were inferred from the DNA. The sample holds about 120,000 clones, just over 75% seen once. The receptor comes from a woman older than 75 with acute or convalescent COVID-19. This chain joins TRBV28 and TRBJ1-4, with D possibly matching TRBD1 (5 bases). Sequencing was done on a sample of peripheral blood. CDR3 sequence reads: CASRAAQGGEKLFF. The CDR3 DNA is TGTGCCAGCAGGGCTGCGCAGGGTGGTGAAAAACTGTTTTTT.